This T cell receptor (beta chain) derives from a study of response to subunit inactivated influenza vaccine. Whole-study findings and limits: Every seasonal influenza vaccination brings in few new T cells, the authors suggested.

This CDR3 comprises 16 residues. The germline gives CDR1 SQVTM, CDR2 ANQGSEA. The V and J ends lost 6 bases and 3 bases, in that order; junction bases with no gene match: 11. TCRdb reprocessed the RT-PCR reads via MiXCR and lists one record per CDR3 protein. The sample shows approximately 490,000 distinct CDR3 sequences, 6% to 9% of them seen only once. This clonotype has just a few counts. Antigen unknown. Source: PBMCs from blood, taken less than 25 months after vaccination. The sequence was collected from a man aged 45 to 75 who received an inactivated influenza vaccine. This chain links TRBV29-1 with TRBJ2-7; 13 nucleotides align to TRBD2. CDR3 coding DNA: TGCAGCGTAGACGACTTCACTAGCGGGGGGGACTACGAGCAGTACTTC. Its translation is CSVDDFTSGGDYEQYF.